This entry lists 27 T cell receptor beta chains sequenced from one sample in a study of T cell responses to AZD1222 COVID-19 vaccine. The method was immunoSEQ multiplex PCR; TCRdb's version includes in-frame clones alone and lacks a portion of them. The repertoire consists of almost 70,000 clones, with 80% occurring once and the leading ten covering more than 13%. This sample comprised peripheral blood, obtained 28 days after the second AZD1222 dose. The receptors were sampled from an adult who received the AZD1222 COVID-19 vaccine.

The chain joins TRBV24-1 to TRBJ1-1; no firm D call. V lost 1 base and J 5 bases, leaving 4 bases between the germline ends. The germline V gene encodes CDR1 KGHDR and CDR2 SFDVKD. This CDR3 comprises 12 residues. CDR3 amino acids: CATSDFGTEAFF. The CDR3 DNA sequence: TGTGCCACCAGTGATTTCGGGACTGAAGCTTTCTTT.

J is TRBJ1-4 and V is TRBV10-3, with D hard to call. V was clipped by 2 bases and J by 4 bases, with 17 bases between them. CDR1 is ENHRY, CDR2 SYGVKD, per germline. CDR3 size: 17 residues. In DNA form, the CDR3 reads TGTGCCATCAGTGAGAATTGGGTGGGGAGAAGTAATGAAAAACTGTTTTTT. Translation gives CAISENWVGRSNEKLFF.

The rearrangement joins TRBV4-2 to TRBJ2-7; 10 bases match TRBD1. CDR3 length: 15 residues. V lost 2 bases to trimming and J lost 2 bases; unmatched junction nucleotides: 3. The germline CDR1 and CDR2 sequences are LGHNA and YNFKEQ. The CDR3 DNA reads TGTGCCAGCAGCCAAATGACAGGGGGCACCTACGAGCAGTACTTC. The encoded protein is CASSQMTGGTYEQYF.

The J gene is TRBJ2-3, the V gene TRBV10-3; D assignment may be TRBD1 or TRBD2 (5 bases each). The CDR3 is made up of 18 amino acids. Trimming pared 0 bases from V and 1 base from J, leaving 17 bases between. Germline V lookup: CDR1 ENHRY, CDR2 SYGVKD. CDR3 sequence: CAISESQLRDRRTDTQYF. CDR3 in DNA: TGTGCCATCAGTGAGTCCCAATTGAGGGACCGACGCACAGATACGCAGTATTTT.

V usage is TRBV3-1 (or the pseudogene TRBV3-2) and J usage is TRBJ1-1; no clear D. Per germline, CDR1 LGHDT and CDR2 YNNKEL (reference sequence). Trimming removed 1 base from V and 0 bases from J, with 6 bases in between. The CDR3 runs to 14 residues. This CDR3 reads CASSQGRLNTEAFF. Here the CDR3 DNA reads TGTGCCAGCAGCCAAGGCCGGCTGAACACTGAAGCTTTCTTT.

This clone was seen a single time. CDR3 DNA: TGTGCCAGCAGATACGGGGGGGCCAACACCGGGGAGCTGTTTTTT. Its protein product is CASRYGGANTGELFF. J is TRBJ2-2 and V is TRBV2; 8 nucleotides line up with TRBD2. Germline loops: CDR1 SNHLY, CDR2 FYNNEI. With 6 bases clipped from V and 2 bases from J, the junction kept 5 bases outside the gene matches. This CDR3 has 15 amino acids.

The V call is TRBV6-5, the J call TRBJ1-2; TRBD1 might be the D (6 bases). The length of the CDR3 is 13 residues. CDR1 and CDR2 from the germline V gene are MNHEY and SVGAGI. Trimming cost V 5 bases and J 4 bases, with 11 bases left between them. The CDR3 is CASSPDSRYGYTF. The CDR3 DNA is TGTGCCAGCAGTCCGGACAGCCGCTATGGCTACACCTTC.

V usage is TRBV5-6 and J usage is TRBJ1-6, with a weak D call TRBD1 (5 bases). The V gene's germline CDR1 is SGHDT and CDR2 YYEEEE. V was cut by 6 bases and J by 8 bases, with 18 bases left in between. CDR3 length: 15 residues. CDR3: CASTLGGTLHSPLHF. The CDR3 nucleotides read TGTGCCAGCACCCTGGGAGGGACTCTACATTCACCCCTCCACTTT.

The chain links TRBV11-2 to TRBJ2-3; 11 bases map to TRBD2. V was pared by 4 bases and J by 2 bases, with 5 bases of the junction left unmatched. The CDR3 runs 16 residues. In germline, CDR1 is SGHAT, CDR2 FQNNGV. The DNA of the CDR3 is TGTGCCAGCAGCTCACAGACTAGCGGGGTCACAGATACGCAGTATTTT. This gives the protein CASSSQTSGVTDTQYF.

The rearrangement links TRBV3-1 (or the pseudogene TRBV3-2) to TRBJ2-2; no clear D. Trimming removed 3 bases at V and 1 base at J, with 9 bases between. Germline CDR1 LGHDT, CDR2 YNNKEL (reference sequence). The CDR3 is made up of 15 amino acids. The CDR3 loop is CASSQLTLNTGELFF. In DNA, the CDR3 is TGTGCCAGCAGCCAGTTGACATTGAACACCGGGGAGCTGTTTTTT.

This chain connects TRBV6-1 to TRBJ1-1; TRBD1 is a possible D gene (6 bases). Per the germline V gene, CDR1 is MNHNS and CDR2 is SASEGT. CDR3 length: 13 amino acids. V was trimmed by 2 bases and J by 7 bases, leaving 11 bases between them. Here the CDR3 DNA reads TGTGCCAGCAGTGAATCGGGGGCGGGTGAAGCTTTCTTT. Amino acid sequence: CASSESGAGEAFF.

The chain has TRBV2 and TRBJ2-1; 12 bases line up with TRBD1. This CDR3 region has 16 residues. The V and J ends lost 7 bases and 4 bases, in that order; junction bases with no gene match: 8. Per germline, CDR1 SNHLY and CDR2 FYNNEI. This CDR3 is CASTPWDRGPYNEQFF. DNA for the CDR3: TGTGCCAGCACCCCTTGGGACAGGGGGCCATACAATGAGCAGTTCTTC. Full variable domain (remainder filled in from reference TRBV2 and TRBJ2-1): EPEVTQTPSHQVTQMGQEVILRCVPISNHLYFYWYRQILGQKVEFLVSFYNNEISEKSEIFDDQFSVERPDGSNFTLKIRSTKLEDSAMYFCASTPWDRGPYNEQFFGPGTRLTVL.

This clone appeared a single time. The V call is TRBV12-3 or TRBV12-4, the J call TRBJ1-2; D ambiguous. The length of the CDR3 is 13 residues. The ends were cut back, 6 bases at V and 3 bases at J, with 11 bases in the middle. In DNA, the CDR3 is TGTGCCAGCAGCCGTTATGGCGACTATGGCTACACCTTC. This sequence encodes CASSRYGDYGYTF.

The CDR3 nucleotides read TGCGCCAGCAGCCGCGACAGGGGGCAAGACACCGGGGAGCTGTTTTTT. Its protein is CASSRDRGQDTGELFF. This chain uses TRBV5-1 with TRBJ2-2; 10 bases are a match to TRBD1. The CDR3 covers 16 residues. V trimming: 4 bases; J trimming: 3 bases; junction bases outside the gene matches: 6. Germline V gene sequence: CDR1 SGHRS, CDR2 YFSETQ.

The chain uses TRBV5-1 and TRBJ1-6; perhaps TRBD1 as D (6 bases). The germline V gene has CDR1 SGHRS and CDR2 YFSETQ. This CDR3 region has 14 residues. The V end lost 0 bases, the J end lost 7 bases, and 8 bases lay between the germline ends. CDR3 bases: TGCGCCAGCAGCTTGGCAGGGGCGAATTCACCCCTCCACTTT. This translates into CASSLAGANSPLHF.

The sample holds one count of this clone. The chain couples TRBV5-3 to TRBJ2-2; TRBD1 is a possible D gene (6 bases). TRBV5-3 is recorded as an ORF, its role being uncertain. Trimming shortened V by 4 bases and J by 0 bases, and 25 bases separated the two germline ends. The CDR3 is made up of 20 amino acids. The CDR3 bases are TGTGCCAGAAGCACTCTACGGACAGAATTGATGTTCTCGAACACCGGGGAGCTGTTTTTT. Translating it yields CARSTLRTELMFSNTGELFF.

The CDR3 region is CASTTPLAAQETQYF. CDR3 in DNA: TGTGCCAGCACCACGCCACTAGCGGCCCAAGAGACCCAGTACTTC. V and J are TRBV28 and TRBJ2-5; 8 bases match TRBD2. Germline values: CDR1 MDHEN, CDR2 SYDVKM. The CDR3 spans 15 residues. After removal of 7 bases from V and 1 base from J, the junction contained 8 bases not matched to a gene.

V gene TRBV30 combines with J gene TRBJ1-2, with 8 bases identical to TRBD1. This CDR3 comprises 14 residues. Germline loops: CDR1 GTSNPN, CDR2 SVGIG (reference sequence). V gave up 2 bases and J gave up 5 bases; unmatched junction bases: 7. The DNA for the CDR3 is TGTGCCTGGAGTAAAGGACAGGGCTTATATGGCTACACCTTC. Translation: CAWSKGQGLYGYTF.

V is TRBV9 and J is TRBJ2-1; 12 nucleotides align to TRBD2. The germline V gene encodes CDR1 SGDLS and CDR2 YYNGEE. The CDR3 has 16 amino acids. With 3 bases clipped from V and 1 base from J, the junction kept 2 bases outside the gene matches. CDR3 in DNA: TGTGCCAGCAGCGGGGGACTAGCGGGTTCCTACAATGAGCAGTTCTTC. Translation gives CASSGGLAGSYNEQFF.

This clone was picked up one time. This chain uses TRBV7-9 with TRBJ1-5; 7 bases map to TRBD1. Germline assignment: CDR1 SEHNR and CDR2 FQNEAQ (reference sequence). The trim removed 6 bases at V and 5 bases at J, leaving 4 bases unmatched. The CDR3 is 13 amino acids. CDR3 residues: CASSRQGDQPQHF. Written as DNA, the CDR3 is TGTGCCAGCAGTCGACAGGGCGATCAGCCCCAGCATTTT.

The count of this clone is one. The chain joins TRBV20-1 to TRBJ2-7, with D tentatively TRBD1 or TRBD2 (5 bases each). Germline CDR1 DFQATT, CDR2 SNEGSKA (reference sequence). V lost 3 bases, J lost 3 bases, and 15 bases lay in between. The CDR3 covers 14 residues. DNA of the CDR3: TGCAGTGCTAGTGGTTCGGGGACGAGCTACGAGCAGTACTTC. This translates into CSASGSGTSYEQYF.

On this clone: The same CDR3 arises from other DNA sequences in this sample as well. The CDR3 sequence is CASSPRASYEQYF. CDR3 nucleotides: TGTGCCAGCAGCCCCCGGGCCTCCTACGAGCAGTACTTC. The rearrangement uses TRBV7-8 and TRBJ2-7; D call uncertain. The CDR3 is made up of 13 amino acids. With 5 bases removed from V and 0 bases from J, the gap between germline ends came to 8 bases. Germline V gene data show CDR1 as SGHVS and CDR2 as FQNEAQ.

The chain is built from TRBV5-4 and TRBJ1-2; 7 bases are shared with TRBD1. The CDR3 runs to 15 residues. Germline V gives CDR1 SGHNT, CDR2 YYREEE (reference sequence). V was pared by 5 bases and J by 0 bases, with 7 bases of the junction left unmatched. The DNA of the CDR3 is TGTGCCAGCAGAGGACCCGGGACAGCTAACTATGGCTACACCTTC. Its translation: CASRGPGTANYGYTF.

This clone has just a few counts. This chain uses TRBV6-4 with TRBJ1-1; D ambiguous. Germline CDR1 reads MRHNA; CDR2 reads SNTAGT. V lost 7 bases to trimming and J lost 3 bases, with 24 bases between them. This CDR3 spans 17 amino acids. The CDR3 DNA follows: TGTGCCAGCATCCGAAGCGAAGGGAGGGATCGACACACTGAAGCTTTCTTT. This encodes CASIRSEGRDRHTEAFF.

The chain recombines TRBV18 with TRBJ1-5, with D perhaps matching TRBD1 (5 bases). This CDR3 comprises 14 residues. CDR1 and CDR2 from the germline V gene are KGHSH and LQKENI. The germline V and J ends were trimmed by 4 bases and 1 base, with 8 bases remaining between them. CDR3 amino acids: CASSRGVSNQPQHF. The CDR3, as DNA: TGTGCCAGCTCACGGGGGGTAAGCAATCAGCCCCAGCATTTT.

CDR3 sequence: CASSVGEKLFF. The CDR3 DNA follows: TGTGCCAGCAGCGTAGGTGAAAAACTGTTTTTT. This sequence joins TRBV9 and TRBJ1-4; no reliable D call. Trimming took off 0 bases at V and 7 bases at J, with 1 base between the two ends. This CDR3 has 11 amino acids. CDR1 is SGDLS and CDR2 is YYNGEE in the germline V gene.

This chain uses TRBV7-6 with TRBJ2-1; 8 bases match TRBD1. The junction had 6 bases not matched to a gene; V was cut back by 1 base and J by 4 bases. Germline CDR1 is SGHVS and CDR2 is FNYEAQ. The CDR3 has 16 amino acids. The CDR3 DNA reads TGTGCCAGCAGCTTAGATCAGGGGGCAGGGTACAATGAGCAGTTCTTC. Protein: CASSLDQGAGYNEQFF.